This T cell receptor beta chain was obtained from a study of Ad26.COV2.S vaccination and SARS-CoV-2 variants. Study-level results: People who got the vaccine had more spike-specific TCR breadth than people who got placebo. Vaccine and placebo recipients had similar non-spike TCR breadth.

Only in-frame clones appear in the TCRdb table, and some are missing; sequencing was by immunoSEQ multiplex PCR. The sample contains under 150,000 clones, roughly 85% of which appear only once. Note on this clone: Its antigen is unidentified. One junction end disagrees with the germline gene, perhaps due to a read error.

The CDR3 is 14 residues long. Per germline, CDR1 SSHAT and CDR2 FNYEAQ (reference sequence). The chain couples TRBV7-7 to TRBJ2-5; 12 bases agree with TRBD2. This TCR derives from a human donor who had recovered from COVID-19. Sequenced material: peripheral blood, taken after recovery from COVID-19. In DNA, the CDR3 is TGTGCTAGCAGCCTAGCGGGGGGGGGAAAGACCCAGTACTTC. Its translation is CASSLAGGGKTQYF.